This TCR beta chain appears in the sequencing data of a study of blood T cell repertoires in COVID-19. On the study more broadly: Sites across the United States, Italy and Spain contributed samples from acute and convalescent COVID-19. In each case, the material was cDNA or gDNA derived from T cells, B-cell-depleted T cells, or PBMCs.

CDR1 and CDR2 (germline): KGHSH, LQKENI. The V end lost 5 bases, the J end lost 4 bases, and 15 bases lay between the germline ends. The CDR3 is made up of 14 amino acids. As originally analysed: The assay estimated nucleated cells by amplifying reference gene primers. Sequencing used immunoSEQ multiplex PCR; TCRdb keeps in-frame clones, though not all of them. Clonal size and the V and J genes are those of that table, whereas D and trimming came from the DNA. The table includes 200,000 to 250,000 clones, about four fifths detected once. The receptor was isolated from a woman aged 40 to 50 with acute or convalescent COVID-19. J is TRBJ2-7 and V is TRBV18, with D possibly being TRBD1 (6 bases). Sequenced material: peripheral blood. This CDR3 reads CASSSSGVGYEQYF. The CDR3 DNA reads as TGTGCCAGCTCAAGCTCAGGGGTGGGGTACGAGCAGTACTTC.